The TCR beta chain described here comes from a study of blood T cell repertoires in COVID-19. The CDR3 length is 13 residues. V lost 3 bases and J 0 bases, leaving 3 bases between the germline ends. Germline V gene data show CDR1 as SGHTA and CDR2 as FQGNSA. Sequencing was performed with immunoSEQ multiplex PCR; in TCRdb, only in-frame clones are kept and a portion is missing. The data contain approximately 220,000 clones, about four fifths of them singletons. The clonotype originates from a middle-aged woman who had recovered from COVID-19. The rearrangement joins TRBV7-2 to TRBJ1-5, with D unresolved. Sequencing was carried out using PBMCs or T cells enriched from blood (not recorded which). The CDR3 is CASSLSSNQPQHF. The CDR3 DNA reads TGTGCCAGCAGCTTGAGTAGCAATCAGCCCCAGCATTTT.